The present T cell receptor (beta chain) was sequenced within a study of cytomegalovirus exposure and HLA in healthy donors. Study-level background: Approximately 77 million unique TCRs from HLA-typed donors were held in an early release of data.

Study-wide points: Later, TCR association rates were found to vary by HLA locus, highest for DRB1 and lowest for HLA-C. It has been reported that TCR beta sequences accurately predicted the HLA-A and HLA-B alleles of most subjects.

The CDR3 contains 14 residues. The germline V gene has CDR1 SEHNR and CDR2 FQNEAQ (reference sequence). V lost 4 bases and J 3 bases, leaving 12 bases between the germline ends. Use of 60 Vbeta and 13 Jbeta primers characterized the PCR. The protocol was immunoSEQ multiplex PCR, while the TCRdb copy is restricted to in-frame clones and leaves out a portion. This sample's table has about 160,000 clones. Points on this clone: Its antigen is not known.

V is TRBV7-9 and J is TRBJ1-1; D not resolved. Specimen: PBMCs. The clonotype comes from a man aged 25 to 40 in good health and CMV-seronegative. CDR3 protein: CASSYGVSDTEAFF. The CDR3 DNA reads TGTGCCAGCAGCTACGGGGTGTCGGACACTGAAGCTTTCTTT.